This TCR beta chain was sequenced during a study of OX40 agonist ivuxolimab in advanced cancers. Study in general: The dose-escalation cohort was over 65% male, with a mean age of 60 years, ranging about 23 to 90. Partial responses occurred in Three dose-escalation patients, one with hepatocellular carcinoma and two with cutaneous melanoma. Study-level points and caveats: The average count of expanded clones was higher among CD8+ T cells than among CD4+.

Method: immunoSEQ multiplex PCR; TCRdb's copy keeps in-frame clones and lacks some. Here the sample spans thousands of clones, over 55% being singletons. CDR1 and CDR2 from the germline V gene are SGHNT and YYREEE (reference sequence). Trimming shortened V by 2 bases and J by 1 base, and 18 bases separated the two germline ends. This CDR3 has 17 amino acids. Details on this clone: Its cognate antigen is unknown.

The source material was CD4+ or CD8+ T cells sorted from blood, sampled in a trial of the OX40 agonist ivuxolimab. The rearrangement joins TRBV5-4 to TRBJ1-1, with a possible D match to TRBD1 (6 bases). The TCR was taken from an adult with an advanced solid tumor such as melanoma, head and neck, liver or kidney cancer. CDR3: CASSFPGAILGNTEAFF. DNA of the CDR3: TGTGCCAGCAGCTTCCCAGGGGCAATTCTGGGGAACACTGAAGCTTTCTTT.